This T cell receptor beta chain was captured by sequencing in a study of T cell changes during pregnancy in multiple sclerosis. Germline V lookup: CDR1 LNHDA, CDR2 SQIVND (reference sequence). The CDR3 sequence is 15 residues long. V lost 4 bases to trimming and J lost 8 bases; unmatched junction nucleotides: 10. Sequenced by immunoSEQ multiplex PCR; TCRdb stores in-frame clones only, minus some. The sample has under 65,000 clones, 90% to 95% seen once; the top ten hold 2% to 3%. The gene calls are TRBV19 and TRBJ2-1; 8 nucleotides match TRBD2. The sample was CD8+ T cells from peripheral blood mononuclear cells, taken after pregnancy. The clonotype originates from a female donor with multiple sclerosis, enrolled in a pregnancy study. In DNA form, the CDR3 reads TGTGCCAGTAGTACTTACAGCGGGAGTAGTGATGAGCAGTTCTTC. This sequence encodes CASSTYSGSSDEQFF.